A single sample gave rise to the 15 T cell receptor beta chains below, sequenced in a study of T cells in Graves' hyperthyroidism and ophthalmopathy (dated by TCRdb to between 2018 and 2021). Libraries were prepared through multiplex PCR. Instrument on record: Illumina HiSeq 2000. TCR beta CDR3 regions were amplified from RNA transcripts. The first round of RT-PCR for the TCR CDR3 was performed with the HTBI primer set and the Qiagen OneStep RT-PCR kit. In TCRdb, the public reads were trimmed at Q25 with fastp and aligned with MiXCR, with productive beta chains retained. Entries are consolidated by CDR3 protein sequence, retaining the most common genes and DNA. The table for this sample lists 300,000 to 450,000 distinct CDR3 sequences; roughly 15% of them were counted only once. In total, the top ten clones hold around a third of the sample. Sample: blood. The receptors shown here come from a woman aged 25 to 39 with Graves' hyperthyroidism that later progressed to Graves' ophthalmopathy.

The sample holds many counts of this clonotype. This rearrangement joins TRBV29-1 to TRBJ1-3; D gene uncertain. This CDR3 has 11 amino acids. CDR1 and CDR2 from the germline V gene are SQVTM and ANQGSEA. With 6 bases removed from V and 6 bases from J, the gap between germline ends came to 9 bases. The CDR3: CSVWSENTIYF. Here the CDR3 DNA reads TGCAGCGTATGGTCGGAAAACACCATATATTTT. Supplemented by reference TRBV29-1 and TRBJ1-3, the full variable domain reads SAVISQKPSRDICQRGTSLTIQCQVDSQVTMMFWYRQQPGQSLTLIATANQGSEATYESGFVIDKFPISRPNLTFSTLTVSNMSPEDSSIYLCSVWSENTIYFGEGSWLTVV.

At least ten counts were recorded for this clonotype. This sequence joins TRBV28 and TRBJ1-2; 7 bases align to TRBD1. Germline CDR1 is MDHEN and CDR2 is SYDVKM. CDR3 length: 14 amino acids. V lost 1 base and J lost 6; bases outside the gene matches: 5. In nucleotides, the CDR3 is TGTGCCAGCAGTTTATTCCCCGGACAGGATGGCTACACCTTC. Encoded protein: CASSLFPGQDGYTF.

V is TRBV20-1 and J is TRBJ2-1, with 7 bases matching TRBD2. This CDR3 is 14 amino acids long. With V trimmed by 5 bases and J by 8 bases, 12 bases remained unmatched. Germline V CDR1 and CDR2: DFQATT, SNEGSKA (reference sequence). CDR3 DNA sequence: TGCAGTGCTCCGGGGCGGGAGAGGTCTGATGAGCAGTTCTTC. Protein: CSAPGRERSDEQFF.

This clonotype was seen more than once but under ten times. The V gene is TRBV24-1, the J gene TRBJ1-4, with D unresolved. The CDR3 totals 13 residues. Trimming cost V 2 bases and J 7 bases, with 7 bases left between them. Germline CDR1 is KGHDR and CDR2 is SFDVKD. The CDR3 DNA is TGTGCCACCAGTGATTCTTCATTTGAAAAACTGTTTTTT. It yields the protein CATSDSSFEKLFF.

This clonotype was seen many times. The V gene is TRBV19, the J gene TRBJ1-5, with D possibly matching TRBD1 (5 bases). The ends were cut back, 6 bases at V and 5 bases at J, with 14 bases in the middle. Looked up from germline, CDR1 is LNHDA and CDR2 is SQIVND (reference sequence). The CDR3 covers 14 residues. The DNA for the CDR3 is TGTGCCAGTAGCTCCAGGGCTGTGGATCAGCCCCAGCATTTT. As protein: CASSSRAVDQPQHF.

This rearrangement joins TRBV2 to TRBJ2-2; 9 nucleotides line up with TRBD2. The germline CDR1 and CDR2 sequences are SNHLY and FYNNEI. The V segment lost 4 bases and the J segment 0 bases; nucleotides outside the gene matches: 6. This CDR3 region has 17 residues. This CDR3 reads CASSVRRLAANTGELFF. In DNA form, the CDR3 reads TGTGCCAGCAGTGTACGCCGACTAGCGGCGAACACCGGGGAGCTGTTTTTT.

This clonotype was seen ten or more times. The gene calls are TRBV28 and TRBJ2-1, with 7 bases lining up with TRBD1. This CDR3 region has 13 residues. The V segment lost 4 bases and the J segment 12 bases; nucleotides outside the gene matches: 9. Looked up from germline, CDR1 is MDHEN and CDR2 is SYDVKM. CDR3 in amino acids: CASSSQGQGVQFF. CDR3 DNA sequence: TGTGCCAGCAGTTCCCAGGGGCAGGGGGTGCAGTTCTTC.

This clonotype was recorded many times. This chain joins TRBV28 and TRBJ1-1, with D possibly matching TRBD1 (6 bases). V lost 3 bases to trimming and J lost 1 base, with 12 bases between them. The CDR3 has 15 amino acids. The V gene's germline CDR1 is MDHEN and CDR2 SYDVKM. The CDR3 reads CASSFLGARNTEAFF. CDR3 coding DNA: TGTGCCAGCAGTTTCTTGGGGGCGCGGAACACTGAAGCTTTCTTT.

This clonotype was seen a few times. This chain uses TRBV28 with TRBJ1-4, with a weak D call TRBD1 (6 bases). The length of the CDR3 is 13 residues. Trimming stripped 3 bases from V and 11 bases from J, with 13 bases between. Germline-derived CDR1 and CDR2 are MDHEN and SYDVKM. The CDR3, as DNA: TGTGCCAGCAGTTTGGGCGGACAGACTAAACTGTTTTTT. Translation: CASSLGGQTKLFF.

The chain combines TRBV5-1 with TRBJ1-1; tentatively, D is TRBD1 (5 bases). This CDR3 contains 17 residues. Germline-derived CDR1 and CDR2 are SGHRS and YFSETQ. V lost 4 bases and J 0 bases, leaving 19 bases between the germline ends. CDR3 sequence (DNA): TGCGCCAGCAGCCCAGCCGGCTTGGGACGAATGAACACTGAAGCTTTCTTT. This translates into CASSPAGLGRMNTEAFF.

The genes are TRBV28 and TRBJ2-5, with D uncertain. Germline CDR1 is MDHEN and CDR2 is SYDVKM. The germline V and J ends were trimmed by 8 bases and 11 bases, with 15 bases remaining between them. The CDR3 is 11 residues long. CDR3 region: CASYLMGFQYF. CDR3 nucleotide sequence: TGTGCCAGCTACCTGATGGGGTTTCAGTACTTC.

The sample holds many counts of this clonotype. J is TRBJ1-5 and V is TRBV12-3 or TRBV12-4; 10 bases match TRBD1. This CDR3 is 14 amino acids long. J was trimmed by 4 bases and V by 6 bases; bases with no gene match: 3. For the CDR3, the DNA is TGTGCCAGCAGCCGGACAGGGGGGAATCAGCCCCAGCATTTT. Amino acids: CASSRTGGNQPQHF.

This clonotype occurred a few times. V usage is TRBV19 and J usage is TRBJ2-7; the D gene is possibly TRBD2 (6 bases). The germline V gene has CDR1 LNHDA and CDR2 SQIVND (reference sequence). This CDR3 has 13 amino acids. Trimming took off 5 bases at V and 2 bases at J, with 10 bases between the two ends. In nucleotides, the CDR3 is TGTGCCAGTAGTGTTCCGGGGGCCTACGAGCAGTACTTC. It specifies CASSVPGAYEQYF.

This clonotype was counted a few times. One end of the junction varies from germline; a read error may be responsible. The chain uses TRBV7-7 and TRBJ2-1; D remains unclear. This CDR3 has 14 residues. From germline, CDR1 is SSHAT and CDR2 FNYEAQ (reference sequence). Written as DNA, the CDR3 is TGTGCTAGCAGCTTTCTCAATAGCATAAATGAGCAGTTCTTC. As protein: CASSFLNSINEQFF.

The CDR3 reads CASSLSGLAGAASTDTQYF. CDR3 sequence (DNA): TGCGCCAGCAGCTTGTCCGGGCTAGCGGGAGCCGCGAGCACAGATACGCAGTATTTT. V is TRBV5-1 and J is TRBJ2-3; 10 bases are a match to TRBD2. The V gene's germline CDR1 is SGHRS and CDR2 YFSETQ. The J segment lost 0 bases and the V segment lost 1 base, leaving 11 bases of the junction unmatched. The CDR3 spans 19 residues.